This TCR beta chain was identified in a study of T-cell reconstitution after alpha-beta-depleted transplantation in children. Findings and limits, study-wide: Reportedly, roughly two months post-transplant, alpha-beta T cells arose from several hundred expanded graft clones. Recipient T cells and thymic progenitors that survived were the source of the high TCRbeta diversity seen at day 60 in some patients. One year post-transplant, T-cell counts and diversity were largely derived from T cells produced anew.

Construction of the TCRbeta library involved unique molecular identifiers. TCRdb re-called the PCR reads through MiXCR, storing one row per CDR3 protein. The sample includes under 300,000 distinct CDR3 sequences, around 10% of them seen just once. V was pared by 4 bases and J by 6 bases, with 7 bases of the junction left unmatched. Germline assignment: CDR1 MNHEY and CDR2 SVGAGI. The CDR3 has 14 amino acids. This clonotype has at least ten counts. Its antigen remains unidentified. This TCR came from a male patient between 2 and 10 years old who had a stem cell transplant for chronic granulomatous disease, so the T cells may come from the graft donor. The chain uses TRBV6-5 and TRBJ1-2, with 8 bases aligning to TRBD1. The material sequenced was peripheral blood, taken 180 days after TCRalphabeta/CD19-depleted stem cell transplant. The CDR3, as DNA: TGTGCCAGCAGTTTTACGATGACAGGGGATGGCTACACCTTC. It specifies CASSFTMTGDGYTF.